This section outlines one T cell receptor (beta chain) sequence together with its context. This entry comes from a study of blood T cell repertoires in COVID-19. Background on the study: COVID-19 samples from acute and convalescent phases originated in the United States, Italy and Spain. T cells, B-cell-depleted T cells, or PBMCs supplied cDNA or gDNA.

In germline, CDR1 is MGHRA, CDR2 YSYEKL. This CDR3 region has 15 residues. V was shortened by 0 bases and J by 7 bases, with 13 bases between the two germline ends. Under the authors' procedure: Nucleated cell number was recorded as an estimate derived from reference gene primer amplification. Clones were read by immunoSEQ multiplex PCR, and TCRdb kept only the in-frame ones, dropping some. That table furnishes V, J and clone size, whereas the DNA furnished D and trimming. The sample has about 240,000 clones, roughly four fifths seen once; the top ten hold around 9.6%. The source material was peripheral blood. The clonotype was recovered from a woman aged 80 or over with acute or convalescent COVID-19. V usage is TRBV4-1 and J usage is TRBJ1-3; D possibly corresponds to TRBD1 (6 bases). The CDR3 loop reads CASSQEGQIYNTIYF. As DNA, the CDR3 is TGCGCCAGCAGCCAAGAGGGACAAATTTACAACACCATATATTTT.